The next 11 T cell receptor beta chains were all read from a single sample in a study of cytomegalovirus exposure and HLA in healthy donors. Sequencing used immunoSEQ multiplex PCR; TCRdb keeps in-frame clones, though not all of them. This table has about 160,000 clones, less than 90% appearing once. Source material: PBMCs. The receptor source for this set is a woman in her twenties or thirties in good health and CMV-seronegative.

The chain employs TRBV30 and TRBJ2-7; D is unclear. CDR3 length equals 12 residues. The V and J ends lost 2 bases and 6 bases respectively, with 11 bases between them. Germline V gene sequence: CDR1 GTSNPN, CDR2 SVGIG (reference sequence). CDR3 amino acids: CAWSPRSGEQYF. DNA of the CDR3: TGTGCCTGGAGTCCCAGAAGTGGCGAGCAGTACTTC.

The chain uses TRBV28 and TRBJ2-3; 10 bases map to TRBD1. The V gene end was trimmed by 5 bases and the J gene end by 6 bases; junction bases not matched to a gene: 8. This CDR3 has 15 residues. The germline V gene encodes CDR1 MDHEN and CDR2 SYDVKM. The CDR3 DNA follows: TGTGCCAGCAGTAAACCGGGACAGGGGAGGGATACGCAGTATTTT. Its protein product is CASSKPGQGRDTQYF. Using reference TRBV28 and TRBJ2-3 for the parts outside the CDR3, the full variable domain is DVKVTQSSRYLVKRTGEKVFLECVQDMDHENMFWYRQDPGLGLRLIYFSYDVKMKEKGDIPEGYSVSREKKERFSLILESASTNQTSMYLCASSKPGQGRDTQYFGPGTRLTVL.

V and J are TRBV7-9 and TRBJ2-7; 8 nucleotides match TRBD1. Germline assignment: CDR1 SEHNR and CDR2 FQNEAQ (reference sequence). The CDR3 has 14 amino acids. J gave up 6 bases and V 2 bases, and 6 bases lay outside the gene matches. The CDR3 region is CASSLRTGLAEQYF. The CDR3 coding sequence is TGTGCCAGCAGCTTACGGACAGGGCTAGCCGAGCAGTACTTC.

The J gene is TRBJ2-7, the V gene TRBV27; possibly TRBD1 or TRBD2 for D (5 bases each). This CDR3 region has 13 residues. V shed 4 bases and J shed 0 bases, with 7 bases lying between them. Germline V CDR1 and CDR2: MNHEY, SMNVEV (reference sequence). CDR3 residues: CASSWDGSYEQYF. CDR3 DNA sequence: TGTGCCAGCAGTTGGGACGGCTCCTACGAGCAGTACTTC.

V and J are TRBV4-1 and TRBJ1-1, with unresolved D. The CDR3 is 13 residues long. The germline V gene has CDR1 MGHRA and CDR2 YSYEKL. V gave up 1 base and J gave up 1 base, with 4 bases separating them. CDR3: CASSQVRNTEAFF. As DNA, the CDR3 is TGCGCCAGCAGCCAAGTCAGGAACACTGAAGCTTTCTTT.

The chain uses TRBV6-1 and TRBJ2-3; maybe TRBD2 (6 bases). Germline values: CDR1 MNHNS, CDR2 SASEGT. CDR3 length: 14 residues. The V gene lost 4 bases and the J gene lost 2 bases, with 10 bases spanning the gap. The CDR3 nucleotides are TGTGCCAGCAGTGTCGAGCGGGTCACAGATACGCAGTATTTT. It codes for CASSVERVTDTQYF.

This clone has just one count. The rearrangement uses TRBV5-4 and TRBJ2-1; 10 nucleotides match TRBD2. CDR1 SGHNT and CDR2 YYREEE come from the germline V gene (reference sequence). The CDR3 length is 16 residues. V was clipped by 3 bases and J by 4 bases; unmatched bases: 7. This CDR3 reads CASSSTVSGRYNEQFF. As DNA, the CDR3 is TGTGCCAGCAGCTCAACCGTTAGCGGGAGGTACAATGAGCAGTTCTTC.

The chain has TRBV5-6 and TRBJ2-2; 8 positions agree with TRBD1. V lost 4 bases to trimming and J lost 6 bases; unmatched junction nucleotides: 5. Germline loops: CDR1 SGHDT, CDR2 YYEEEE. This CDR3 contains 14 residues. The CDR3 nucleotides read TGTGCCAGCAGCCCGGACAGGGAAGCCGGGGAGCTGTTTTTT. This encodes CASSPDREAGELFF.

The rearrangement joins TRBV30 to TRBJ2-2, with 7 bases fitting TRBD1. CDR3 size: 14 residues. The trim removed 4 bases at V and 5 bases at J, leaving 7 bases unmatched. CDR1 is GTSNPN and CDR2 is SVGIG in the germline V gene (reference sequence). CDR3 sequence (DNA): TGTGCCTGGAAACAGGGGATGGGTACCGGGGAGCTGTTTTTT. Translated: CAWKQGMGTGELFF.

The genes are TRBV5-1 and TRBJ1-2; D call uncertain. The CDR3 is 14 amino acids. V was pared by 5 bases and J by 8 bases, with 19 bases between. Germline V lookup: CDR1 SGHRS, CDR2 YFSETQ. Here the CDR3 DNA reads TGCGCCAGCAGTAGTGATCTAGCGGGAGGAGGCTACACCTTC. Translation: CASSSDLAGGGYTF.

The rearrangement uses TRBV5-1 and TRBJ2-1; TRBD1 matches at 8 bases. The junction had 1 base not matched to a gene; V was cut back by 2 bases and J by 6 bases. Germline values: CDR1 SGHRS, CDR2 YFSETQ. This CDR3 region has 13 residues. CDR3 nucleotide sequence: TGCGCCAGCAGCTTAGACAGGGGCAATGAGCAGTTCTTC. Amino acids: CASSLDRGNEQFF.